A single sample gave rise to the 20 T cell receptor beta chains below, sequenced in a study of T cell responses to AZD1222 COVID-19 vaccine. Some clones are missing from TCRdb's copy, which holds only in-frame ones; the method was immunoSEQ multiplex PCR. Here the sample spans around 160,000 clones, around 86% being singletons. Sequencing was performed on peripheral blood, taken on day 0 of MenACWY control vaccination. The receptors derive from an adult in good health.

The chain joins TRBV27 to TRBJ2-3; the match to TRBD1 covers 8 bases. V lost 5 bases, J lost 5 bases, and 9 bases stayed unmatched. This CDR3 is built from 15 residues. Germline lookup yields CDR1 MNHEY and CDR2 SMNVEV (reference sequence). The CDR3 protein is CASSPRTGREDTQYF. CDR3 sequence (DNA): TGTGCCAGCAGTCCGAGGACAGGGCGAGAAGATACGCAGTATTTT.

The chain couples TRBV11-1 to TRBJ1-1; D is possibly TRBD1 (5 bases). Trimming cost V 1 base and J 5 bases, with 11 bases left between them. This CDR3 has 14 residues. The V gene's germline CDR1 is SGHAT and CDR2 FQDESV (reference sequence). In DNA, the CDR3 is TGTGCCAGCAGCTTAGAAGGGCAGGGAACTGAAGCTTTCTTT. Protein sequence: CASSLEGQGTEAFF.

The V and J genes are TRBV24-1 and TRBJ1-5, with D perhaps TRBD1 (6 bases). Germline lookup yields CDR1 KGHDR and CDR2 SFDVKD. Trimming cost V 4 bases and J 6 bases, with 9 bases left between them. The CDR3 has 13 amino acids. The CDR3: CATSDSRGQPQHF. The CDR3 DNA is TGTGCCACCAGTGACTCCAGGGGTCAGCCCCAGCATTTT.

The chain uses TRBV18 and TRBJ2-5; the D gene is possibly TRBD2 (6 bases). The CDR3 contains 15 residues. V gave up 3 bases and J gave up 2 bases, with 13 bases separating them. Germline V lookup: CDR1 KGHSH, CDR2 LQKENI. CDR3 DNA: TGTGCCAGCTCACCCCAGGGAGGAACTCAAGAGACCCAGTACTTC. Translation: CASSPQGGTQETQYF.

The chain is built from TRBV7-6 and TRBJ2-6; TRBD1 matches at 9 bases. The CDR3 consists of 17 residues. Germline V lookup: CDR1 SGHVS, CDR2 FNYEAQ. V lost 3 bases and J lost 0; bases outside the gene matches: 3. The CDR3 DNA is TGTGCCAGCAGCTTTGGGACAGGGCCCTCTGGGGCCAACGTCCTGACTTTC. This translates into CASSFGTGPSGANVLTF.

This chain's CDR3 is CSASKGRGGGYTF. The CDR3 coding sequence is TGCAGTGCCAGTAAAGGTCGGGGAGGTGGCTACACCTTC. The chain links TRBV20-1 to TRBJ1-2, with no clear D. Trimming took 6 bases from V and 7 from J, leaving 18 bases between them. The germline CDR1 and CDR2 sequences are DFQATT and SNEGSKA (reference sequence). The CDR3 contains 13 residues.

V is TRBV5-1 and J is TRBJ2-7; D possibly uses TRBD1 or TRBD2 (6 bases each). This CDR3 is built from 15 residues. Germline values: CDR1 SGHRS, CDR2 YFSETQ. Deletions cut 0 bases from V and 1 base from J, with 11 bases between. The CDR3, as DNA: TGCGCCAGCAGCTTGGGTGGAGGGGGTTCCTACGAGCAGTACTTC. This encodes CASSLGGGGSYEQYF.

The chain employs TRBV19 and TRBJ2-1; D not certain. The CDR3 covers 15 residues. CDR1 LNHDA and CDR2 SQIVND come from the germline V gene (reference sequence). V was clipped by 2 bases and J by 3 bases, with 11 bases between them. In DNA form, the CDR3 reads TGTGCCAGTAGTATAAAAAGGGAAGGCTACAATGAGCAGTTCTTC. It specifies CASSIKREGYNEQFF.

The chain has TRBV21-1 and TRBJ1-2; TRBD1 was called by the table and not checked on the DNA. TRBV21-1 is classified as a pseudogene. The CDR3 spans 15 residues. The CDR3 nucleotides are TGTGCCAGCAGCAAAGTTACAAGGGGGCAATATGGCTACACCTTC. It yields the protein CASSKVTRGQYGYTF.

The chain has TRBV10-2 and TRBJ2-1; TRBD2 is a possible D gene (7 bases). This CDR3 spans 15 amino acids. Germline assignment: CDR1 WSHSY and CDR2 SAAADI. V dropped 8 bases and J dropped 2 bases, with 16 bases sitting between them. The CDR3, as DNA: TGCGCCAGCGGAGGGGGGGGGCTAGCCTACAATGAGCAGTTCTTC. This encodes CASGGGGLAYNEQFF.

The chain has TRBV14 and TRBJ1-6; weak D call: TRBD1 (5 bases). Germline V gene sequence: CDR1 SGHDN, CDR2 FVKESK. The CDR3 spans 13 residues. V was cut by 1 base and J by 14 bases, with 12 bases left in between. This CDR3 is CASSQGGPSALHF. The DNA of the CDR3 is TGTGCCAGCAGCCAAGGGGGACCCTCAGCCCTCCACTTT. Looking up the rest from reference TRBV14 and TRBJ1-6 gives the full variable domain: EAGVTQFPSHSVIEKGQTVTLRCDPISGHDNLYWYRRVMGKEIKFLLHFVKESKQDESGMPNNRFLAERTGGTYSTLKVQPAELEDSGVYFCASSQGGPSALHFGNGTRLTVT.

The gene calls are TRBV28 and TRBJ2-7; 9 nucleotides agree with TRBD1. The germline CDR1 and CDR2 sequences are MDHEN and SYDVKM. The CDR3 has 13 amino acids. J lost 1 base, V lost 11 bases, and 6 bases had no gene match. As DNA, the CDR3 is TGTGCCGTACAGGGGGCCGGATCCTACGAGCAGTACGTC. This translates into CAVQGAGSYEQYV.

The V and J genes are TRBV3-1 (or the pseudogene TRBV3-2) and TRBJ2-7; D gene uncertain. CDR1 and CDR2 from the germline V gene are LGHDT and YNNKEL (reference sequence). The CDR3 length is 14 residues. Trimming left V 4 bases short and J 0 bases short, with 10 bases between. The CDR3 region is CASSRPHNSYEQYF. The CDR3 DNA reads TGTGCCAGCAGCCGACCACACAACTCCTACGAGCAGTACTTC.

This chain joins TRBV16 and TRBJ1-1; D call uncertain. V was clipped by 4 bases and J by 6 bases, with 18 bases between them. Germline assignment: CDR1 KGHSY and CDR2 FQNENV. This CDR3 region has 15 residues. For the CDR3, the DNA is TGTGCCAGCAGCCTGACGACTTCAGTTGGGGCTGAAGCTTTCTTT. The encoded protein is CASSLTTSVGAEAFF.

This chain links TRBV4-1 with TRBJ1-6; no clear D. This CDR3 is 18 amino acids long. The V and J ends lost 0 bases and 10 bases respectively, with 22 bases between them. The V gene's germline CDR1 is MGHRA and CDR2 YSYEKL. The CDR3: CASSQEGSIGSEESPLHF. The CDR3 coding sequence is TGCGCCAGCAGCCAAGAAGGCAGTATAGGGTCAGAAGAGTCACCCCTCCACTTT.

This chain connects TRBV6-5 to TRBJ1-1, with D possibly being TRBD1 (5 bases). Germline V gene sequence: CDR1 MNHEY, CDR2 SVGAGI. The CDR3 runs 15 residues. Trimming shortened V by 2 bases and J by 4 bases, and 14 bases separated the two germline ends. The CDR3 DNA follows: TGTGCCAGCAGTTACCTGGCAGGGTTGGGCACTGAAGCTTTCTTT. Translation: CASSYLAGLGTEAFF.

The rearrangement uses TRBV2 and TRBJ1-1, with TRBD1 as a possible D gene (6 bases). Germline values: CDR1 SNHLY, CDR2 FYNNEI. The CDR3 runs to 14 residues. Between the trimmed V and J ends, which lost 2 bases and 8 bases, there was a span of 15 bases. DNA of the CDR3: TGTGCCAGCAGTGAAAGAACCATCGGGACAGAAGCTTTCTTT. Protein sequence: CASSERTIGTEAFF. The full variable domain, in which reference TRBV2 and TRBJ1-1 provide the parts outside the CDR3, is EPEVTQTPSHQVTQMGQEVILRCVPISNHLYFYWYRQILGQKVEFLVSFYNNEISEKSEIFDDQFSVERPDGSNFTLKIRSTKLEDSAMYFCASSERTIGTEAFFGQGTRLTVV.

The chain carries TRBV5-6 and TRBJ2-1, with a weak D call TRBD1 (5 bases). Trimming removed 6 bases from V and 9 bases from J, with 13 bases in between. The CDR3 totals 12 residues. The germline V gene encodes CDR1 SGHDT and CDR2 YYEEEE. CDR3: CASNRQGGEQFF. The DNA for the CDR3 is TGTGCCAGCAATCGGCAGGGTGGTGAGCAGTTCTTC. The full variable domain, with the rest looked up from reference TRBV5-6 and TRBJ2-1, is DAGVTQSPTHLIKTRGQQVTLRCSPKSGHDTVSWYQQALGQGPQFIFQYYEEEERQRGNFPDRFSGHQFPNYSSELNVNALLLGDSALYLCASNRQGGEQFFGPGTRLTVL.

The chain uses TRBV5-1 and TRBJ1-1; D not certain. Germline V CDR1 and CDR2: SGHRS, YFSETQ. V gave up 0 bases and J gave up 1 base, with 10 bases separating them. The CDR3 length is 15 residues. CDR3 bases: TGCGCCAGCAGCTTGGATACCTTTACGAACACTGAAGCTTTCTTT. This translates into CASSLDTFTNTEAFF.

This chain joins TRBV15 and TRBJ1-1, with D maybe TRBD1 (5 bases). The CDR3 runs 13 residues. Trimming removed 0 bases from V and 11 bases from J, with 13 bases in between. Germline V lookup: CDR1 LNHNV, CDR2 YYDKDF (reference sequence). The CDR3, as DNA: TGTGCCACCAGCAGAGAATCGCAGGGAAGTGCTTTCTTT. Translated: CATSRESQGSAFF.